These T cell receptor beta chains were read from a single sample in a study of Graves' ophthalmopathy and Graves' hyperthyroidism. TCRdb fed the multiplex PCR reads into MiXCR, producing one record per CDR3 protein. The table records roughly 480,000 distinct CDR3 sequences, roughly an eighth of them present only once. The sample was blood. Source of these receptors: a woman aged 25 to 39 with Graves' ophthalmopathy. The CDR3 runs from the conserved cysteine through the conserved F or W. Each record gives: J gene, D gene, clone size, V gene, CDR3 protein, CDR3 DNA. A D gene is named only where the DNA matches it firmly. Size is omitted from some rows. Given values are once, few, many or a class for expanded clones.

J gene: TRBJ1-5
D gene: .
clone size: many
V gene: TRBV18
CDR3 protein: CASSPTHGQPQHF
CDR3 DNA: TGTGCCAGCTCACCAACCCACGGGCAGCCCCAGCATTTT

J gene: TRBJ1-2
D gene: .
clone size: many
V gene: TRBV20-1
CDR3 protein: CSASSANYGYTF
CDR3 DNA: TGCAGTGCTAGCTCCGCAAACTATGGCTACACCTTC

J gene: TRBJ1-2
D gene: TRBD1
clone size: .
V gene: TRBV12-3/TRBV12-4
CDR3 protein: CASSGQAAPGYTF
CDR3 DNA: TGTGCCAGCAGCGGACAGGCCGCCCCTGGCTACACCTTC

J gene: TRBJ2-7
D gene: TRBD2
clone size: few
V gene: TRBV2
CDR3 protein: CASSEASGRVYEQYF
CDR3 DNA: TGTGCCAGCAGTGAAGCTAGCGGGAGGGTCTACGAGCAGTACTTC

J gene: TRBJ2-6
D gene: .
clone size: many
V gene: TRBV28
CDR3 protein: CASSFQIGRPGANVLTF
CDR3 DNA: TGTGCCAGCAGTTTTCAAATAGGGAGACCAGGGGCCAACGTCCTGACTTTC

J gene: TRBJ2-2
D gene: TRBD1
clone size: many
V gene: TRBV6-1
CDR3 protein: CASTRGWTGWTGELFF
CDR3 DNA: TGTGCCAGCACCCGAGGTTGGACAGGGTGGACCGGGGAGCTGTTTTTT

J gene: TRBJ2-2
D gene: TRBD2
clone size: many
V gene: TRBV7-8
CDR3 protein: CASRRFGGGPTGELFF
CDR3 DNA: TGTGCCAGCAGGCGTTTCGGGGGGGGGCCGACCGGGGAGCTGTTTTTT

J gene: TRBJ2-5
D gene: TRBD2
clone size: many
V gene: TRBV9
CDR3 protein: CASSVEGGGEQETQYF
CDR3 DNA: TGTGCCAGCAGCGTAGAGGGTGGGGGGGAACAAGAGACCCAGTACTTC

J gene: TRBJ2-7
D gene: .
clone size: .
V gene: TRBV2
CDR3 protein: CASSVRGRGGEQYF
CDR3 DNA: TGTGCCAGCAGTGTACGGGGGAGAGGTGGCGAGCAGTACTTC

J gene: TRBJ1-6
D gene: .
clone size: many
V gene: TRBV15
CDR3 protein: CATSNDRPADNSPLHF
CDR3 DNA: TGTGCCACCAGCAATGACAGGCCCGCGGATAATTCACCCCTCCACTTT

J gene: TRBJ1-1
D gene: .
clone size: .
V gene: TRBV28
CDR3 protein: CASSETASWAEAFF
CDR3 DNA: TGTGCCAGCAGTGAAACAGCCTCGTGGGCTGAAGCTTTCTTT

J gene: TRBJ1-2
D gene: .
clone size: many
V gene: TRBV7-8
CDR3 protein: CASSSADGGSGYGYTF
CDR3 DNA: TGTGCCAGCAGCTCTGCCGATGGGGGTTCGGGGTATGGCTACACCTTC

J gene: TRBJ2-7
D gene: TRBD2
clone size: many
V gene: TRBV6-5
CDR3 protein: CASRRLAGSYEQYF
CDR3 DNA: TGTGCCAGCCGGCGGCTAGCGGGGTCATACGAGCAGTACTTC

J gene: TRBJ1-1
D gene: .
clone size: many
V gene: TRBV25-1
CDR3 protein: CASSPPRGGLTEAFF
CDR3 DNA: TGTGCCAGCAGTCCACCTCGTGGGGGACTCACTGAAGCTTTCTTT

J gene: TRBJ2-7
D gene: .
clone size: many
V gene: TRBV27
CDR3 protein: CASSPGTLLLYEQYF
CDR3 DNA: TGTGCCAGCAGCCCCGGGACACTTCTTCTCTACGAGCAGTACTTC

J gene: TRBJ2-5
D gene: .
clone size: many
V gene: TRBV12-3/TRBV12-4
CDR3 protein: CASSLRDFLQETQYF
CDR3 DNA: TGTGCCAGCAGTTTAAGGGACTTCCTTCAAGAGACCCAGTACTTC

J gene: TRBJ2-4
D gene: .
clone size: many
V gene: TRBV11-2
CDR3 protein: CASRPRDLAKNIQYF
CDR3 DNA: TGTGCCAGCAGGCCCCGCGATCTAGCCAAAAACATTCAGTACTTC

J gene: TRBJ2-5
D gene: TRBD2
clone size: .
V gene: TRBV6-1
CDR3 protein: CASSELLGLAPETQYF
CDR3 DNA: TGTGCCAGCAGTGAATTATTGGGACTAGCCCCAGAGACCCAGTACTTC

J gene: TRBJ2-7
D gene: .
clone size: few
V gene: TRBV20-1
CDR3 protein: CSAYLQGNEQYF
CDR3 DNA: TGCAGTGCATATTTACAGGGTAACGAGCAGTACTTC

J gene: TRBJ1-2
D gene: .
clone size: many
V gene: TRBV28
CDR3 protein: CASRVDGTYGYTF
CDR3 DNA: TGTGCCAGCAGGGTGGACGGGACCTATGGCTACACCTTC

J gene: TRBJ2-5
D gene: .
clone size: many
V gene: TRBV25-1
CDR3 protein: CASSRRGGEETQYF
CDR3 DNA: TGTGCCAGCAGCCGAAGAGGGGGTGAGGAGACCCAGTACTTC

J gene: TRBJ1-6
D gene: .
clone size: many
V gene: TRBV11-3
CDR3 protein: CASSLEGQTHSPLHF
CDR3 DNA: TGTGCCAGCAGCTTGGAGGGCCAAACCCATTCACCCCTCCACTTT

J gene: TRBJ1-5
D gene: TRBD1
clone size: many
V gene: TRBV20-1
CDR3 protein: CSARDLDRGLSNQPQHF
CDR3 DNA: TGCAGTGCTAGAGATCTGGACAGGGGCCTGAGCAATCAGCCCCAGCATTTT

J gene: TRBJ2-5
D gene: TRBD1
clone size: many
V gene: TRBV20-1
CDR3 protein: CSADVTGVIKTQYF
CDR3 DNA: TGCAGTGCTGATGTGACAGGGGTAATAAAGACCCAGTACTTC

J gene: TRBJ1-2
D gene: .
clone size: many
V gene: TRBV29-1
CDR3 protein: CSVDSGDGYTF
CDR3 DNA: TGCAGCGTTGATTCGGGGGATGGCTACACCTTC

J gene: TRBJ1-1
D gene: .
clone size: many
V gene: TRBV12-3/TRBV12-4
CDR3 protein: CASSLRVLVAEAFF
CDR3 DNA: TGTGCCAGCAGTCTCAGAGTCCTGGTCGCTGAAGCTTTCTTT

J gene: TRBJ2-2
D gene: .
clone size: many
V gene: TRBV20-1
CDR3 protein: CSARGWTGNTGELFF
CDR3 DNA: TGCAGTGCTAGAGGGTGGACGGGTAACACCGGGGAGCTGTTTTTT

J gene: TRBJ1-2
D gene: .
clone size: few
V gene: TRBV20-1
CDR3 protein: CSASRVTAYGYTF
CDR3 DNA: TGCAGTGCTAGTAGGGTTACAGCCTATGGCTACACCTTC

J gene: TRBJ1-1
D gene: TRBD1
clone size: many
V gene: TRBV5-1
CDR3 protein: CASSPRGTGETEAFF
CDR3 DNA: TGCGCCAGCAGCCCGCGCGGGACAGGGGAAACTGAAGCTTTCTTT

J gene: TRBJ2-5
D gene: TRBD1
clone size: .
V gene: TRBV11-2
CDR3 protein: CASSPPTGMETQYF
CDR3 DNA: TGTGCCAGCAGCCCTCCGACAGGGATGGAGACCCAGTACTTC

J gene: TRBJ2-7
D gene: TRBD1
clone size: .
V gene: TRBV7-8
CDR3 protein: CASSTRKGARYEQYF
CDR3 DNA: TGTGCCAGCAGCACGCGGAAGGGGGCGCGGTACGAGCAGTACTTC

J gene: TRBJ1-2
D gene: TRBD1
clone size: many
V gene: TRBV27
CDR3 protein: CASSLLGQGAPYGYTF
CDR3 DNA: TGTGCCAGCAGTTTATTGGGACAGGGGGCGCCTTACGGCTACACCTTC

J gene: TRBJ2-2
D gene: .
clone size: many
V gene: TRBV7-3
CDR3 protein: CASSYGTLMGTGELFF
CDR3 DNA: TGTGCCAGCAGCTATGGGACTCTCATGGGCACCGGGGAGCTGTTTTTT

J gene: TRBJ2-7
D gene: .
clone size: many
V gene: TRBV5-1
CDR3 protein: CASSLATRGDEQYF
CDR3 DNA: TGCGCCAGCAGCTTGGCCACTAGGGGGGACGAGCAGTACTTC

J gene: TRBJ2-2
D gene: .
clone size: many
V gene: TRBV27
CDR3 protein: CASSLAASPNTGELFF
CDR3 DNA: TGTGCCAGCAGTTTGGCGGCTAGTCCTAACACCGGGGAGCTGTTTTTT

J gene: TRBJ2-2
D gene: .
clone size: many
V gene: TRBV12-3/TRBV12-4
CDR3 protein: CASIPQNTGELFF
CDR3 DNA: TGTGCCAGCATCCCACAGAACACCGGGGAGCTGTTTTTT

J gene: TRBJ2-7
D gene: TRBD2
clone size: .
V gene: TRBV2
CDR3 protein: CASSEAIAGYEQYF
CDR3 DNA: TGTGCCAGCAGTGAAGCCATAGCGGGCTACGAGCAGTACTTC

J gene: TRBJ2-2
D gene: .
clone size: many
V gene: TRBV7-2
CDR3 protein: CASSKRQSMNTGELFF
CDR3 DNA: TGTGCCAGCAGCAAACGACAGTCGATGAACACCGGGGAGCTGTTTTTT

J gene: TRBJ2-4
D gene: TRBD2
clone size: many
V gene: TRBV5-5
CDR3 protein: CASSLREGVNIQYF
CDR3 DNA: TGTGCCAGCAGCTTGAGGGAGGGCGTAAACATTCAGTACTTC

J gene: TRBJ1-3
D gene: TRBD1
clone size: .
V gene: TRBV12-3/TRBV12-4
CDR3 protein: CASSRGQGWSGNTIYF
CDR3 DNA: TGTGCCAGCAGTAGGGGACAGGGGTGGTCTGGAAACACCATATATTTT

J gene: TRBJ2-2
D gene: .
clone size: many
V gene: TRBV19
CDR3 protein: CASTDMAGELFF
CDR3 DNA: TGTGCCAGTACCGACATGGCCGGGGAGCTGTTTTTT

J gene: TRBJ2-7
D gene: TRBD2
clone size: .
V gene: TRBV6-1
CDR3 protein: CASSEAGGAFEQYF
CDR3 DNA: TGTGCCAGCAGTGAAGCCGGGGGGGCGTTTGAGCAGTACTTC

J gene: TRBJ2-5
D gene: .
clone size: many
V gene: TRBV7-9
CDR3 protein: CASSLLSQAETQYF
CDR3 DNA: TGTGCCAGCAGCTTATTGTCTCAGGCGGAGACCCAGTACTTC

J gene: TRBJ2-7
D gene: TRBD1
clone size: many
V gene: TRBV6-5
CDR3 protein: CASMGDRVGYEQYF
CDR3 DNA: TGTGCCAGCATGGGGGACAGGGTCGGGTACGAGCAGTACTTC

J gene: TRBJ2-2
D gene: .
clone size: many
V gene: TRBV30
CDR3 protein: CSTGTGELFF
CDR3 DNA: TGTTCGACGGGTACCGGGGAGCTGTTTTTT

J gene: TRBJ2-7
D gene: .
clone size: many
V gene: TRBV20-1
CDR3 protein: CSAGGLESYEQYF
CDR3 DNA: TGCAGTGCTGGGGGTCTCGAGTCCTACGAGCAGTACTTC

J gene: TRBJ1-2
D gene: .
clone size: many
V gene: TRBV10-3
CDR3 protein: CAISEAKTLGDGYTF
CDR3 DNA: TGTGCCATCAGTGAGGCCAAAACCCTCGGGGATGGCTACACCTTC

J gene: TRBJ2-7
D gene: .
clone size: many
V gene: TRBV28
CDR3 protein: CASSQRAYEQYF
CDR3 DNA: TGTGCCAGCAGCCAGAGGGCCTACGAGCAGTACTTC

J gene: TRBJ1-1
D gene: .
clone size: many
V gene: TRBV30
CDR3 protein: CAWSAYRDLEAFF
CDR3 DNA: TGTGCCTGGAGCGCCTACCGGGACCTTGAAGCTTTCTTT

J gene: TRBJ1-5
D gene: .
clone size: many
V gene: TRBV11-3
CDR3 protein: CASSLVGGFRNQPQHF
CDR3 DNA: TGTGCCAGCAGCTTAGTTGGGGGTTTCCGCAATCAGCCCCAGCATTTT

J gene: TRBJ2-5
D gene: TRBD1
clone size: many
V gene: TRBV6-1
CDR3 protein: CASSVQGIKETQYF
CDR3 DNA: TGTGCCAGCAGCGTACAGGGGATCAAAGAGACCCAGTACTTC

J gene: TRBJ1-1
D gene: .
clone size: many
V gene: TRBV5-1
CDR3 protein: CASSRKDGNTEAFF
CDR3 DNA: TGCGCCAGCAGTCGGAAGGACGGGAACACTGAAGCTTTCTTT

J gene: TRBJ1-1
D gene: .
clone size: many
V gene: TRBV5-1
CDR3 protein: CASSIRQDTEAFF
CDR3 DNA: TGCGCCAGCAGCATCAGACAGGACACTGAAGCTTTCTTT

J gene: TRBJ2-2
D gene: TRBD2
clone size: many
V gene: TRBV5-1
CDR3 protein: CASSTSGANTGELFF
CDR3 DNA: TGCGCCAGCAGTACTAGCGGGGCGAACACCGGGGAGCTGTTTTTT

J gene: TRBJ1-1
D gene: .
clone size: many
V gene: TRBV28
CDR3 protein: CASDNRAKNTEAFF
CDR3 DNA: TGTGCCAGCGATAACAGGGCCAAGAACACTGAAGCTTTCTTT